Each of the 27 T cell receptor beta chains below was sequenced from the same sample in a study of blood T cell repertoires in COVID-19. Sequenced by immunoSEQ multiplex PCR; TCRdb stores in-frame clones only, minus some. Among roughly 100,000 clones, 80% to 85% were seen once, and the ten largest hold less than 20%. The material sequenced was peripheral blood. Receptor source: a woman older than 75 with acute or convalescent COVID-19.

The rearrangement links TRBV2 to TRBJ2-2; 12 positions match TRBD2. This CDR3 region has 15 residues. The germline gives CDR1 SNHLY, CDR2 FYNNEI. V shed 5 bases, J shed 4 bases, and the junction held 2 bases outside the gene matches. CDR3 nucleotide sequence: TGTGCCAGCAGTCTAGCGGGAGGGCCCACCGGGGAGCTGTTTTTT. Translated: CASSLAGGPTGELFF.

DNA of the CDR3: TGTGCCAGCTCACCACCGTGGAGCACCGGGGAGCTGTTTTTT. Translating gives CASSPPWSTGELFF. The rearrangement joins TRBV18 to TRBJ2-2; no reliable D call. V was pared by 0 bases and J by 4 bases, with 6 bases between. The CDR3 totals 14 residues. Germline CDR1 and CDR2: KGHSH and LQKENI.

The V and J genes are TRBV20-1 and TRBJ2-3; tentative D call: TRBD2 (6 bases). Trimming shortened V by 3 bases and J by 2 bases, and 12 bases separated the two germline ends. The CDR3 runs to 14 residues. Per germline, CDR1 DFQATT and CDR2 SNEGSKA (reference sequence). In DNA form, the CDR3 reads TGCAGTGCTAGTTTTAGCGGCTCCACAGATACGCAGTATTTT. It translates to CSASFSGSTDTQYF.

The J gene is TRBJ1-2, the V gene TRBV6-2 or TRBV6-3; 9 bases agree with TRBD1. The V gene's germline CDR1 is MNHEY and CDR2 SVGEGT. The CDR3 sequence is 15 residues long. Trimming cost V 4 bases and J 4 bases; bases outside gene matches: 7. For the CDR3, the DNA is TGTGCCAGCAGTTCCCCCGGGACAGGGACCTATGGCTACACCTTC. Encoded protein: CASSSPGTGTYGYTF.

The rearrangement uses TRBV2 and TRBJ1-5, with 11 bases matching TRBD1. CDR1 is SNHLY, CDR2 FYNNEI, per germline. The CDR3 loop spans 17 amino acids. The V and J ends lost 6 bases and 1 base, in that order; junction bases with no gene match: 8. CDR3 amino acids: CASRDRTGGWSNQPQHF. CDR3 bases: TGTGCCAGCAGGGACAGGACAGGGGGCTGGAGCAATCAGCCCCAGCATTTT.

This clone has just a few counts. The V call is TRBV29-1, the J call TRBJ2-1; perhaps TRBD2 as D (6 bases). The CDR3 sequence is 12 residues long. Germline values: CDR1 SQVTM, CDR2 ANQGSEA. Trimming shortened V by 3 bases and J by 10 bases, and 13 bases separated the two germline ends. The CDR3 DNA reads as TGCAGCGTTGACGGGGGTCGGTCGGAGCAGTTCTTC. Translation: CSVDGGRSEQFF.

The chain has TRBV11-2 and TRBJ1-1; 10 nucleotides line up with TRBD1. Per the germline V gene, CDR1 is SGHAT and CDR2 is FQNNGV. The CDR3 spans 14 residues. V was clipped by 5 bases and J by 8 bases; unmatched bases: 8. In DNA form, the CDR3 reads TGTGCCAGCAGCCTCCGGGACAGGGGAAGGGAAGCTTTCTTT. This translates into CASSLRDRGREAFF.

The CDR3 is CAISGPGQGEQYF. CDR3 in DNA: TGTGCCATCAGTGGACCGGGACAGGGGGAGCAGTACTTC. This rearrangement joins TRBV10-3 to TRBJ2-7; 10 bases map to TRBD1. The CDR3 length is 13 residues. After removal of 4 bases from V and 7 bases from J, the junction contained 4 bases not matched to a gene. Germline CDR1 is ENHRY and CDR2 is SYGVKD.

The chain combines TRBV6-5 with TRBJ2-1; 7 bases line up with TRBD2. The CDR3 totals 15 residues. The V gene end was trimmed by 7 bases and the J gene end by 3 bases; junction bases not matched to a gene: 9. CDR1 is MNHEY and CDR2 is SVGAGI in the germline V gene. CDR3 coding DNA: TGTGCCAGCATTAGGGAGCGGGGATTCTACAATGAGCAGTTCTTC. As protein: CASIRERGFYNEQFF.

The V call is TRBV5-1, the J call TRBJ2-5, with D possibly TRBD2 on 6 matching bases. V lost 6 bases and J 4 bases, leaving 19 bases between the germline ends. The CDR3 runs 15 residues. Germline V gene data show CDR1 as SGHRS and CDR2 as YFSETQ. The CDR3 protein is CASNLLGGEGETQYF. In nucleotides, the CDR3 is TGCGCCAGCAACCTTCTCGGGGGAGAAGGAGAGACCCAGTACTTC. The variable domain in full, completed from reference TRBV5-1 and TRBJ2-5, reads KAGVTQTPRYLIKTRGQQVTLSCSPISGHRSVSWYQQTPGQGLQFLFEYFSETQRNKGNFPGRFSGRQFSNSRSEMNVSTLELGDSALYLCASNLLGGEGETQYFGPGTRLLVL.

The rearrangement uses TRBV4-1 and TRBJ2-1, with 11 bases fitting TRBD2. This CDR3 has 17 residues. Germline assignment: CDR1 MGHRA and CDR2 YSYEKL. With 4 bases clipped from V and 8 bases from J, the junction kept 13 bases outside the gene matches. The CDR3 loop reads CASSLVVLAGVSYEQFF. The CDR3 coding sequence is TGCGCCAGCAGCCTTGTCGTACTAGCGGGAGTGAGCTATGAGCAGTTCTTC.

CDR3 bases: TGTGCCAGCAGCTTAGGAAGCAGGGGGGCTGGAAACACCATATATTTT. Its translation is CASSLGSRGAGNTIYF. The V gene is TRBV7-2, the J gene TRBJ1-3; 7 nucleotides agree with TRBD1. Germline V gene data show CDR1 as SGHTA and CDR2 as FQGNSA. This CDR3 region has 16 residues. Unmatched junction bases numbered 5, after V lost 1 base and J lost 2 bases.

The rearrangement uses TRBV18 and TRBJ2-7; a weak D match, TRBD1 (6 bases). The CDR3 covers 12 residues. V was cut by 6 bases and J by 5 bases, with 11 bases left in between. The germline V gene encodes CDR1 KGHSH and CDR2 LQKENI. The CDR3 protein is CASSHRENEQYF. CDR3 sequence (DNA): TGTGCCAGCTCTCACAGGGAGAACGAGCAGTACTTC. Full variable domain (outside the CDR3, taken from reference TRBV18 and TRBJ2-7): NAGVMQNPRHLVRRRGQEARLRCSPMKGHSHVYWYRQLPEEGLKFMVYLQKENIIDESGMPKERFSAEFPKEGPSILRIQQVVRGDSAAYFCASSHRENEQYFGPGTRLTVT.

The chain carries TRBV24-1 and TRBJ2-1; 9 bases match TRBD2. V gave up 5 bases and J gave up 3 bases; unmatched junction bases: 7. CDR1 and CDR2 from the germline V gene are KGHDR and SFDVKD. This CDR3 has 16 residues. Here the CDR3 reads CATSAKAGGLYNEQFF. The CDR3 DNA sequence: TGTGCCACCAGTGCAAAGGCGGGAGGGCTCTACAATGAGCAGTTCTTC.

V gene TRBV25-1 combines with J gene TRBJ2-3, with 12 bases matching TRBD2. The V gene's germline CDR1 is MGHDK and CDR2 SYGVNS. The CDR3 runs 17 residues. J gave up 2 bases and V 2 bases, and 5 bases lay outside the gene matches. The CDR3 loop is CASSETGLAGSTDTQYF. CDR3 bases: TGTGCCAGCAGTGAAACTGGACTAGCGGGATCCACAGATACGCAGTATTTT.

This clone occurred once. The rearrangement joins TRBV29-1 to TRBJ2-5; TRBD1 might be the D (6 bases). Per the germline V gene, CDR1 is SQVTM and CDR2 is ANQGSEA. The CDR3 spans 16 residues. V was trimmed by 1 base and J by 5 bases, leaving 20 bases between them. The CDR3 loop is CSVEGTGKVQRETQYF. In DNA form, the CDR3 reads TGCAGCGTTGAAGGTACAGGGAAGGTCCAAAGGGAGACCCAGTACTTC.

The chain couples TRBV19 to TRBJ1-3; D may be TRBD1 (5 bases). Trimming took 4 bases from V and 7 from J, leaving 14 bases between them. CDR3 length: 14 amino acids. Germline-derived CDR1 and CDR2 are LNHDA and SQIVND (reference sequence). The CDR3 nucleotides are TGTGCCAGTAGTAAGGCGGGGGAAAGGAACACCATATATTTT. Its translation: CASSKAGERNTIYF. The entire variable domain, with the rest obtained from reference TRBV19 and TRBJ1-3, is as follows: DGGITQSPKYLFRKEGQNVTLSCEQNLNHDAMYWYRQDPGQGLRLIYYSQIVNDFQKGDIAEGYSVSREKKESFPLTVTSAQKNPTAFYLCASSKAGERNTIYFGEGSWLTVV.

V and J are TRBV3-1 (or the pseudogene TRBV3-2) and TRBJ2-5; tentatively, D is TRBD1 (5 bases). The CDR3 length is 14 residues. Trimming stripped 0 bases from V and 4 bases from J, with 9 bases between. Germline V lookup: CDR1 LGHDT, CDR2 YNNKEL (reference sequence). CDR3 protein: CASSQDRVGETQYF. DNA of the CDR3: TGTGCCAGCAGCCAAGACAGGGTTGGAGAGACCCAGTACTTC.

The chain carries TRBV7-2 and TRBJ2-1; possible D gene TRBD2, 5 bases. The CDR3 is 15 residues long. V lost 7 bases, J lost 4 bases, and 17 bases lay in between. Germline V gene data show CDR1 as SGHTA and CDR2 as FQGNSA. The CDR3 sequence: CASISSRTKYNEQFF. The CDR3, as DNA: TGTGCCAGCATCTCTAGCCGCACTAAGTACAATGAGCAGTTCTTC. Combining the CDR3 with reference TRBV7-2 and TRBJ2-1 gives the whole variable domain GAGVSQSPSNKVTEKGKDVELRCDPISGHTALYWYRQSLGQGLEFLIYFQGNSAPDKSGLPSDRFSAERTGGSVSTLTIQRTQQEDSAVYLCASISSRTKYNEQFFGPGTRLTVL.

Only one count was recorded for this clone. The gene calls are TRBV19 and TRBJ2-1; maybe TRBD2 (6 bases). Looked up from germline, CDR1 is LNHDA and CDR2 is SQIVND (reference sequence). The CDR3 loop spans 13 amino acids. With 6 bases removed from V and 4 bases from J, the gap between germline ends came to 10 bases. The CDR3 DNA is TGTGCCAGTAGGTCTAGCGAGTACAATGAGCAGTTCTTC. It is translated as CASRSSEYNEQFF.

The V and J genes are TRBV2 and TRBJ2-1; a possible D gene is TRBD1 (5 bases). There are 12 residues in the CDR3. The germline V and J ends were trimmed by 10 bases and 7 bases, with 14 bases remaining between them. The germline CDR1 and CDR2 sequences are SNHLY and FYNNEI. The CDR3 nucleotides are TGTGCCACCCAGGGATATGGGAATGAGCAGTTCTTC. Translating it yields CATQGYGNEQFF.

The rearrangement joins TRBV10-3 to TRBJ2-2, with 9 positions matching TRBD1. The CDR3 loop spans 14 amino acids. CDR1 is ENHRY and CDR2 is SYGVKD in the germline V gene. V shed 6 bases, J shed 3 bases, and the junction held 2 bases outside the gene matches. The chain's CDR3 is CAIRDRGDTGELFF. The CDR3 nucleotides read TGTGCCATCAGGGACAGGGGCGACACCGGGGAGCTGTTTTTT.

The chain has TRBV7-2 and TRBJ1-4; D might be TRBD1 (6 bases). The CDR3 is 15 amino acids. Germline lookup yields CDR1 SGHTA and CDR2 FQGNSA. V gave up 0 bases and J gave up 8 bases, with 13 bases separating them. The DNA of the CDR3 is TGTGCCAGCAGCTTAGCGGGGGCGAGGGGGGAAAAACTGTTTTTT. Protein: CASSLAGARGEKLFF.

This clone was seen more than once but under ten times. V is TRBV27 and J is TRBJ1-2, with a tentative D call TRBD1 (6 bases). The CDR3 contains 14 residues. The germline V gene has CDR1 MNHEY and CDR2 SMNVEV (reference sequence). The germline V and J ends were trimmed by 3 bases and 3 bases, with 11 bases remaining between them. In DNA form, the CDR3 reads TGTGCCAGCAGTTTCTCCGCAGGGGACTATGGCTACACCTTC. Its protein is CASSFSAGDYGYTF.

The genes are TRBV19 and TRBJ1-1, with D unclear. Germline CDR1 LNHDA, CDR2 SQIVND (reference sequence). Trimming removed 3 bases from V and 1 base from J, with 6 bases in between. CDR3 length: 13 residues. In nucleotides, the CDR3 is TGTGCCAGTAGTATGCGGCAGAACACTGAAGCTTTCTTT. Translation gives CASSMRQNTEAFF.

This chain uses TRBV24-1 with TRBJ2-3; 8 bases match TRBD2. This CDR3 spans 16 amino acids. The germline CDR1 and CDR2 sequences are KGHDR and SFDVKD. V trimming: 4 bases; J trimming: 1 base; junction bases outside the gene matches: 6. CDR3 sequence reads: CATSDPLLAGTDTQYF. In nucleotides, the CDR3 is TGTGCCACCAGTGACCCCTTACTAGCGGGCACAGATACGCAGTATTTT.

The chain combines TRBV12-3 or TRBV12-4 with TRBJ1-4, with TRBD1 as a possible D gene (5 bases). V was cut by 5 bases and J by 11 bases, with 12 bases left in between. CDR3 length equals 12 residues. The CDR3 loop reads CASSRDSFKLFF. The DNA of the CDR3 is TGTGCCAGCAGTCGGGACTCCTTTAAACTGTTTTTT.